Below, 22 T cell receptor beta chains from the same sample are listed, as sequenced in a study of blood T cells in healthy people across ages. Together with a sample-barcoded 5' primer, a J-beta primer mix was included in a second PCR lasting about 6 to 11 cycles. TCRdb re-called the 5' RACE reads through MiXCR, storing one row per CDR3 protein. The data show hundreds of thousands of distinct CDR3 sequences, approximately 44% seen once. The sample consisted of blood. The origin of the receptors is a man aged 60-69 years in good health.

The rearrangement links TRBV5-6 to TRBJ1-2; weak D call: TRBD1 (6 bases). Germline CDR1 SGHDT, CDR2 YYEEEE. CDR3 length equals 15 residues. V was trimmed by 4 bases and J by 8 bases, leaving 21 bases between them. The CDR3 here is CASSAGSTGRSGYTF. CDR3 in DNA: TGTGCCAGCAGCGCCGGGTCGACAGGACGATCGGGCTACACCTTC.

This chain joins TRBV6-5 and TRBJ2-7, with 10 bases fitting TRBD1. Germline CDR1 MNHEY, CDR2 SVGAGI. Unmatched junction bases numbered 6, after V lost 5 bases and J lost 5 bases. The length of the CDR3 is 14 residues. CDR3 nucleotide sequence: TGTGCCAGCAGTATGGACAGGGGGTTTAACGAGCAGTACTTC. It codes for CASSMDRGFNEQYF.

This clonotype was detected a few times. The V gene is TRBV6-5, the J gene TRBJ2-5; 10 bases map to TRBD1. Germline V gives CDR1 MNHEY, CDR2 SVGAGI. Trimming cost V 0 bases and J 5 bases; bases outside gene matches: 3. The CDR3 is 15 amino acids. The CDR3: CASSYSGTGVETQYF. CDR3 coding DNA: TGTGCCAGCAGTTACTCAGGGACAGGGGTCGAGACCCAGTACTTC.

The CDR3 loop is CASSRRGGAGELFF. The CDR3 coding sequence is TGTGCCAGCAGCCGCAGGGGAGGCGCCGGGGAGCTGTTTTTT. V and J are TRBV7-2 and TRBJ2-2; D may match TRBD1 or TRBD2 (6 bases each). CDR3 length: 14 amino acids. The V gene lost 5 bases and the J gene lost 6 bases, with 13 bases spanning the gap. Germline loops: CDR1 SGHTA, CDR2 FQGNSA.

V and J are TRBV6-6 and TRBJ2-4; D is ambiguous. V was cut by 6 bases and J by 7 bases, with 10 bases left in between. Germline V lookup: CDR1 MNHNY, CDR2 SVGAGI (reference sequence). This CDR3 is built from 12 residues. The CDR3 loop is CASSQMGNIQYF. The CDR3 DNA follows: TGTGCCAGCAGCCAAATGGGGAACATTCAGTACTTC.

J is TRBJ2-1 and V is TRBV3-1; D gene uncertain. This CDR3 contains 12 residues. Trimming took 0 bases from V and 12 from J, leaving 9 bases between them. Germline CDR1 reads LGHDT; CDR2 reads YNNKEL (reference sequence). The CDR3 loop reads CASSQDLTSQFF. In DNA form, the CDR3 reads TGTGCCAGCAGCCAAGATCTAACGTCGCAGTTCTTC.

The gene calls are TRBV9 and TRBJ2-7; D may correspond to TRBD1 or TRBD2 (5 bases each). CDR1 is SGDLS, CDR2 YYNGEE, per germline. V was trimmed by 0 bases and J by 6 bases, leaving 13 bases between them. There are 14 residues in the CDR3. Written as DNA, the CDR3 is TGTGCCAGCAGCGTAGGAGGGGTCCCCTCCGAGCAGTACTTC. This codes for CASSVGGVPSEQYF.

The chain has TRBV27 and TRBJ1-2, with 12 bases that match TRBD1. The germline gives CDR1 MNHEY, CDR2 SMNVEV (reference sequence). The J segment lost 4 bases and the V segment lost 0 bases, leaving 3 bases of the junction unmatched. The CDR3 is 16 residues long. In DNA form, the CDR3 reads TGTGCCAGCAGTTTATCGGGGACAGGGGGCGGCTATGGCTACACCTTC. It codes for CASSLSGTGGGYGYTF.

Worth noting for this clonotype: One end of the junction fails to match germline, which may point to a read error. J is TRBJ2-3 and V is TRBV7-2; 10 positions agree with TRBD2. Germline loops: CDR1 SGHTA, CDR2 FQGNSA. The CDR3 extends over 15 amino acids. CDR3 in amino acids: CASSLKAGGADTRYF. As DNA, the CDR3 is TGTGCCAGCAGCTTGAAAGCGGGGGGGGCAGATACGCGGTATTTT.

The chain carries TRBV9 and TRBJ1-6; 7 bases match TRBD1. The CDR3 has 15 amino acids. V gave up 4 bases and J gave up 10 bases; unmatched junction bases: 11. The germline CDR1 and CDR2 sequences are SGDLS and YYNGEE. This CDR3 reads CASSPRGGAGSPLHF. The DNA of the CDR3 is TGTGCCAGCAGCCCCAGGGGGGGGGCAGGATCACCCCTCCACTTT.

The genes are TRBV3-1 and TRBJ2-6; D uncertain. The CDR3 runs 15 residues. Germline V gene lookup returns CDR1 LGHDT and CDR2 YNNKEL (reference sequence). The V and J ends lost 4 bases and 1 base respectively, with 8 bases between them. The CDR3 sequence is CASSPGWSGANVLTF. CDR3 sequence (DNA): TGTGCCAGCAGCCCCGGTTGGTCTGGGGCCAACGTCCTGACTTTC.

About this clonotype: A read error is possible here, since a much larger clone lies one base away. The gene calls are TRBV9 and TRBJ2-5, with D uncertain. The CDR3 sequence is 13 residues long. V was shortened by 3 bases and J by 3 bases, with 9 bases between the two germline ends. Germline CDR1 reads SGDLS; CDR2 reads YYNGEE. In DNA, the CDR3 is TGTGCCAGCAGCGGAGGCACCGAAGAGACCCAGTACTTC. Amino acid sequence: CASSGGTEETQYF. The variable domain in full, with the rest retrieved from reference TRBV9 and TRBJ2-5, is DSGVTQTPKHLITATGQRVTLRCSPRSGDLSVYWYQQSLDQGLQFLIQYYNGEERAKGNILERFSAQQFPDLHSELNLSSLELGDSALYFCASSGGTEETQYFGPGTRLLVL.

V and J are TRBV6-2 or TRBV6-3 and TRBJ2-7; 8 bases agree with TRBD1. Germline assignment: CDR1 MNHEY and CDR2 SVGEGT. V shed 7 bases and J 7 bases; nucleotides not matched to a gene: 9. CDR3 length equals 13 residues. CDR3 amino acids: CASTRTGSGEQYF. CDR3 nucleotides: TGTGCCAGCACAAGGACAGGGTCGGGTGAGCAGTACTTC.

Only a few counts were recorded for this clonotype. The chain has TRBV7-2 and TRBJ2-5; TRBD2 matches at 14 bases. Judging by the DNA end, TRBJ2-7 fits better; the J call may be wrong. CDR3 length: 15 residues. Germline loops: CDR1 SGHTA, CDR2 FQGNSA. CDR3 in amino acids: CASRRLAGGPYEQYF. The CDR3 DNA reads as TGTGCCAGCAGACGACTAGCGGGGGGGCCCTACGAGCAGTACTTC.

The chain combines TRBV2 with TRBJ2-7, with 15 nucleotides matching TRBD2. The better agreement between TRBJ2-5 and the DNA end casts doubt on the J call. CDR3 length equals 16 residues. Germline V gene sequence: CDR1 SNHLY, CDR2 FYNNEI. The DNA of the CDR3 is TGTGCCAGCAGTGGATGGGGGACTAGCGGGGGGCAGACCCAGTACTTC. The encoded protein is CASSGWGTSGGQTQYF.

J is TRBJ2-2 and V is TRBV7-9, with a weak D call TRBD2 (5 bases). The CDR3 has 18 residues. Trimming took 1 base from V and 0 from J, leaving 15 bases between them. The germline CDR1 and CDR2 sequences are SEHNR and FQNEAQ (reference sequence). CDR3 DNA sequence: TGTGCCAGCAGCTTAGACTCGTTAGCGACAACGAACACCGGGGAGCTGTTTTTT. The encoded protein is CASSLDSLATTNTGELFF.

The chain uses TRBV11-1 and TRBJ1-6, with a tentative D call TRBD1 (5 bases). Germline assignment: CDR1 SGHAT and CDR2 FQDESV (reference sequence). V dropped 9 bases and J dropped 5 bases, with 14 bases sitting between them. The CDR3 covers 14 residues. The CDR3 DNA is TGTGCCAGTCGCCGGGACGGAAATAATTCACCCCTCCACTTT. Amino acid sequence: CASRRDGNNSPLHF.

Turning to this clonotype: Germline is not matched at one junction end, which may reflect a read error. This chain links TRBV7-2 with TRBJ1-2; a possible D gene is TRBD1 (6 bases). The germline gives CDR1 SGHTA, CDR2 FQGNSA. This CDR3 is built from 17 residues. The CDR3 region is CACSLLPDRTGPYGYTF. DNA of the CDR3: TGTGCCTGCAGCCTTTTACCAGACAGAACAGGGCCTTATGGCTACACCTTC.

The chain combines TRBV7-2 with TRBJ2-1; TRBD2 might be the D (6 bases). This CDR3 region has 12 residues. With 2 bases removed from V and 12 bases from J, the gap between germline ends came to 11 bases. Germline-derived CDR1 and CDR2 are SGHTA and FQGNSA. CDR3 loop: CASSLLGTGQFF. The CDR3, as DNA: TGTGCCAGCAGCTTACTAGGGACTGGGCAGTTCTTC.

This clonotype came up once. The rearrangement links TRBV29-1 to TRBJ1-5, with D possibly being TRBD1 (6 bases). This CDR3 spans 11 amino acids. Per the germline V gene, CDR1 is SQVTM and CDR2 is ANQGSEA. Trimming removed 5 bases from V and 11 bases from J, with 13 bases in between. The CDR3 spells CSVPLGATQHF. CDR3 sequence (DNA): TGCAGCGTTCCCTTGGGGGCGACCCAGCATTTT.

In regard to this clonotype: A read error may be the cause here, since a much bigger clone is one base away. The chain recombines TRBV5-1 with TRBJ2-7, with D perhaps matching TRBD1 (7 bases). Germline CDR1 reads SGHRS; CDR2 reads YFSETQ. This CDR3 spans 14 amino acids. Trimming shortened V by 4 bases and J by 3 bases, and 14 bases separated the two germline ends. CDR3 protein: CASSAGQNNYEQYF. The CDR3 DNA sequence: TGCGCCAGCAGCGCGGGACAGAATAACTACGAGCAGTACTTC.

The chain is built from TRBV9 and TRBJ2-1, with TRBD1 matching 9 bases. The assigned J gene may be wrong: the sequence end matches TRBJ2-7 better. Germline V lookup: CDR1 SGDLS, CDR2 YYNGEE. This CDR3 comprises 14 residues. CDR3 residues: CASSAQGAYNEQYF. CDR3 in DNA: TGTGCCAGCAGCGCACAGGGGGCGTACAATGAGCAGTACTTC.